The rows below give T cell receptor beta chains drawn from one sample of a study of cytomegalovirus exposure and HLA in healthy donors. Some clones are missing from TCRdb's copy, which holds only in-frame ones; the method was immunoSEQ multiplex PCR. The table has some 180,000 clones, over 60% seen once. The sample was PBMCs. These receptors all stem from a young man in good health and CMV-seronegative. The CDR3 runs from the conserved cysteine through the conserved F or W. The D gene is left open where the match is weak. Clone size appears in some rows only: once, few, many, or a class for an expanded clone.

size	V	D	J	CDR3	DNA
few	TRBV6-5	TRBD1	TRBJ1-2	CAARQGDNYGYTF	TGTGCCGCTAGACAGGGGGATAACTATGGCTACACCTTC
few	TRBV7-9	TRBD1	TRBJ2-3	CASSLVRSRGTGGADTQYF	TGTGCCAGCAGCTTAGTCCGGTCGCGAGGGACAGGGGGCGCAGATACGCAGTATTTT
NA	TRBV7-2	NA	TRBJ2-7	CASSLLRRGSSYEQYF	TGTGCCAGCAGCTTATTGCGGCGGGGCTCAAGCTACGAGCAGTACTTC
NA	TRBV4-1	NA	TRBJ2-1	CASSQPSINEQFF	TGCGCCAGCAGCCAGCCTAGCATCAATGAGCAGTTCTTC
NA	TRBV27	NA	TRBJ2-1	CASSSRGGGSSVRNEQFF	TGTGCCAGCAGTTCCCGGGGTGGTGGTAGCTCGGTTCGCAATGAGCAGTTCTTC
NA	TRBV27	TRBD2	TRBJ2-3	CATTGLAGPDTQYF	TGTGCCACCACGGGACTAGCGGGACCAGATACGCAGTATTTT
NA	TRBV6-1	NA	TRBJ2-7	CASSDPALTGFPYEQYF	TGTGCCAGCAGTGACCCCGCCCTGACAGGCTTTCCCTACGAGCAGTACTTC
NA	TRBV6-9	NA	TRBJ1-1	CATGGDRGVGTEAFF	TGTGCCACCGGAGGAGACCGGGGAGTGGGCACTGAAGCTTTCTTT
NA	TRBV7-6	NA	TRBJ2-5	CASSTRVGGTQYF	TGTGCCAGCAGCACCCGGGTCGGCGGGACCCAGTACTTC
NA	TRBV30	TRBD2	TRBJ2-5	CARSGGRETQYF	TGTGCCCGGTCGGGCGGGAGGGAGACCCAGTACTTC
NA	TRBV28	NA	TRBJ2-7	CASQAGLTYEQYF	TGTGCCAGTCAGGCAGGGTTGACCTACGAGCAGTACTTC
NA	TRBV5-3	TRBD2	TRBJ2-4	CARSGPGLAGDGYIQYF	TGTGCCAGAAGCGGCCCGGGACTAGCGGGAGACGGATACATTCAGTACTTC
NA	TRBV5-1	TRBD1	TRBJ1-1	CASSQSGQLNTEAFF	TGCGCCAGCAGCCAGTCGGGACAGCTGAACACTGAAGCTTTCTTT
NA	TRBV11-3	NA	TRBJ2-7	CASSLEAGYEQYF	TGTGCCAGCAGCTTAGAGGCTGGCTACGAGCAGTACTTC
NA	TRBV28	TRBD2	TRBJ2-1	CASSPAGLAENNEQFF	TGTGCCAGCAGTCCCGCCGGGCTAGCGGAAAACAATGAGCAGTTCTTC
few	TRBV28	NA	TRBJ1-5	CASTYSNQPQHF	TGTGCCAGCACCTATAGCAATCAGCCCCAGCATTTT
once	TRBV6-6	NA	TRBJ2-7	CASSSPERQIYEQYF	TGTGCCAGCAGTTCGCCCGAGCGACAGATTTACGAGCAGTACTTC
NA	TRBV29-1	TRBD1	TRBJ1-2	CSVVGTGPLYGYTF	TGCAGCGTTGTCGGGACAGGGCCTCTCTATGGCTACACCTTC
once	TRBV29-1	TRBD1	TRBJ1-2	CSVSTGHGYTF	TGCAGCGTTTCGACAGGGCATGGCTACACCTTC
few	TRBV5-1	NA	TRBJ1-6	CASSSDGGALHF	TGCGCCAGCAGCTCGGACGGAGGGGCCCTCCACTTT
NA	TRBV6-5	NA	TRBJ2-2	CASSYATGRRGELFF	TGTGCCAGCAGTTACGCCACTGGGCGCCGCGGGGAGCTGTTTTTT
NA	TRBV5-1	NA	TRBJ1-3	CASSSTGGPGNTIYF	TGCGCCAGCAGCTCGACCGGGGGGCCTGGAAACACCATATATTTT
NA	TRBV6-1	TRBD1	TRBJ1-1	CASSEAGNPGGKTEAFF	TGTGCCAGCAGTGAAGCGGGGAATCCAGGGGGAAAAACTGAAGCTTTCTTT